This T cell receptor beta chain was identified in a study of T cells in Graves' hyperthyroidism and ophthalmopathy. TCR beta CDR3 region amplification was performed from RNA transcripts. First-round RT-PCR with HTBI primers amplified the TCR CDR3 region. TCRdb ran MiXCR on the multiplex PCR reads and lists one entry per CDR3 protein. This table holds about 270,000 distinct CDR3 sequences, about 20% found once. About this clonotype itself: Its antigen is unknown.

There are 18 residues in the CDR3. Germline V gene sequence: CDR1 SNHLY, CDR2 FYNNEI. V trimming: 6 bases; J trimming: 1 base; junction bases outside the gene matches: 15. Points from the study as a whole: For ophthalmopathy, model prediction preceded onset by a median roughly 6.5 months. A 13 V-J signature model discriminated ophthalmopathy versus stable hyperthyroidism.

The sequence was obtained from a man younger than 45 with Graves' ophthalmopathy. Sequencing used blood. This chain links TRBV2 with TRBJ2-4, with 7 bases identical to TRBD1. For the CDR3, the DNA is TGTGCCAGCAGCGTAACAGGGGCCGGAGGACGTGCCAAAAACATTCAGTACTTC. Protein product: CASSVTGAGGRAKNIQYF.